Presented here are 29 T cell receptor beta chains from one specimen sequenced in a study of blood T cell repertoires in COVID-19. Clones were read by immunoSEQ multiplex PCR, and TCRdb kept only the in-frame ones, dropping some. This sample has around 300,000 clones, with 70% to 90% found just once. Sequenced material: peripheral blood. The receptor source for this set is a woman aged 40 to 50 with acute or convalescent COVID-19.

V and J are TRBV5-6 and TRBJ2-4; a possible D gene is TRBD2 (6 bases). The V gene's germline CDR1 is SGHDT and CDR2 YYEEEE. The V gene lost 3 bases and the J gene lost 0 bases, with 16 bases spanning the gap. The CDR3 extends over 17 amino acids. This chain's CDR3 is CASSSKTRDPAKNIQYF. CDR3 sequence (DNA): TGTGCCAGCAGCTCGAAGACTAGAGATCCAGCCAAAAACATTCAGTACTTC.

This chain joins TRBV2 and TRBJ1-1; D is possibly TRBD1 (5 bases). The germline V and J ends were trimmed by 6 bases and 7 bases, with 18 bases remaining between them. The CDR3 totals 14 residues. Looked up from germline, CDR1 is SNHLY and CDR2 is FYNNEI. CDR3 loop: CASRASGTRIEAFF. The CDR3 nucleotides read TGTGCCAGCAGGGCCTCCGGGACTCGAATTGAAGCTTTCTTT.

V usage is TRBV5-4 and J usage is TRBJ2-7, with TRBD2 matching 13 bases. CDR1 and CDR2 from the germline V gene are SGHNT and YYREEE (reference sequence). The CDR3 is made up of 17 amino acids. Unmatched junction bases numbered 7, after V lost 2 bases and J lost 2 bases. As DNA, the CDR3 is TGTGCCAGCAGCTTAAAAACTAGCGGGGGGGCCCCCTACGAGCAGTACGTC. Encoded protein: CASSLKTSGGAPYEQYV.

The rearrangement links TRBV6-2 or TRBV6-3 to TRBJ1-1; D not resolved. CDR3 size: 14 residues. The germline V gene has CDR1 MNHEY and CDR2 SVGEGT. The V end was cut by 2 bases, the J end by 1 base, with 8 bases between. The CDR3 DNA sequence: TGTGCCAGCAGTTACCCCACGGGGAACACTGAAGCTTTCTTT. Residues: CASSYPTGNTEAFF.

This clone was seen just once. The CDR3 DNA sequence: TGTGCCAGCAGTCCAGGGGGACAGTCACCCCTCCACTTT. This codes for CASSPGGQSPLHF. The chain joins TRBV12-3 or TRBV12-4 to TRBJ1-6; 7 nucleotides line up with TRBD1. The CDR3 spans 13 residues. Germline trimming cut 5 bases from V and 10 bases from J; bases unmatched to any gene: 5.

The chain is built from TRBV15 and TRBJ1-4; 10 bases are a match to TRBD1. CDR1 LNHNV and CDR2 YYDKDF come from the germline V gene (reference sequence). The CDR3 length is 15 residues. Trimming removed 5 bases from V and 8 bases from J; junction bases left unmatched: 8. The CDR3 nucleotides are TGTGCCACCAGCGGAGGGACAGGGGTTAGGGAAAAACTGTTTTTT. Protein sequence: CATSGGTGVREKLFF.

The rearrangement links TRBV6-1 to TRBJ2-7; 13 positions match TRBD2. This CDR3 is built from 16 residues. CDR1 and CDR2 (germline): MNHNS, SASEGT. V was pared by 3 bases and J by 3 bases, with 5 bases of the junction left unmatched. The CDR3 protein is CASSDGLAGANYEQYV. The CDR3 DNA reads TGTGCCAGCAGTGACGGACTAGCGGGGGCGAACTACGAGCAGTACGTC.

In its sample, this clone was seen a few times. The CDR3 DNA is TGTGCCAGCAGCCAAGACAAGGGGGCGGCAACTAATGAAAAACTGTTTTTT. This gives the protein CASSQDKGAATNEKLFF. This chain connects TRBV4-2 to TRBJ1-4; 7 bases align to TRBD1. The CDR3 runs to 17 residues. The V gene end was trimmed by 0 bases and the J gene end by 0 bases; junction bases not matched to a gene: 4. The V gene's germline CDR1 is LGHNA and CDR2 YNFKEQ.

This sequence joins TRBV27 and TRBJ2-7; 10 bases are a match to TRBD1. The length of the CDR3 is 14 residues. With 4 bases clipped from V and 5 bases from J, the junction kept 5 bases outside the gene matches. Germline-derived CDR1 and CDR2 are MNHEY and SMNVEV (reference sequence). CDR3 amino acids: CASSSGQGYNEQYV. The CDR3 nucleotides read TGTGCCAGCAGTTCGGGACAGGGGTATAACGAGCAGTACGTC.

The chain combines TRBV3-1 (or the pseudogene TRBV3-2) with TRBJ1-2; D remains unclear. Germline V gene sequence: CDR1 LGHDT, CDR2 YNNKEL (reference sequence). The CDR3 runs to 12 residues. V was cut by 2 bases and J by 2 bases, with 3 bases left in between. The CDR3 protein is CASSQSNYGYTF. The CDR3, as DNA: TGTGCCAGCAGCCAATCGAACTATGGCTACACCTTC.

The V gene is TRBV5-1, the J gene TRBJ2-7; 13 bases align to TRBD2. This CDR3 spans 15 amino acids. Germline CDR1 is SGHRS and CDR2 is YFSETQ. V lost 4 bases to trimming and J lost 2 bases; unmatched junction nucleotides: 3. CDR3 in amino acids: CASSQGLAGTYEQYV. The DNA of the CDR3 is TGCGCCAGCAGCCAGGGACTAGCGGGGACCTACGAGCAGTACGTC.

The chain combines TRBV6-6 with TRBJ1-1, with D possibly matching TRBD1 (6 bases). The CDR3 length is 14 residues. The germline V gene encodes CDR1 MNHNY and CDR2 SVGAGI (reference sequence). V was shortened by 6 bases and J by 3 bases, with 14 bases between the two germline ends. CDR3 sequence reads: CASRRGGLHTEAFF. CDR3 nucleotides: TGTGCCAGCAGAAGGGGGGGGCTTCACACTGAAGCTTTCTTT.

The chain joins TRBV30 to TRBJ2-7, with a weak D call TRBD1 (6 bases). The CDR3 totals 16 residues. The V gene's germline CDR1 is GTSNPN and CDR2 SVGIG (reference sequence). V lost 3 bases and J 0 bases, leaving 18 bases between the germline ends. The CDR3 DNA follows: TGTGCCTGGAGCCCCTCGGACAGAACCTTCTCCTACGAGCAGTACGTC. As protein: CAWSPSDRTFSYEQYV.

V usage is TRBV5-5 and J usage is TRBJ2-7; 7 bases agree with TRBD1. Germline-derived CDR1 and CDR2 are SGHKS and YYEKEE (reference sequence). The ends lost 0 bases at V and 1 base at J; junction bases unmatched: 4. The CDR3 length is 15 residues. The CDR3 here is CASSLEGTASYEQYV. CDR3 nucleotide sequence: TGTGCCAGCAGCTTGGAAGGGACAGCTTCCTACGAGCAGTACGTC.

V and J are TRBV9 and TRBJ2-2; no reliable D call. V was shortened by 5 bases and J by 7 bases, with 15 bases between the two germline ends. Germline V gene data show CDR1 as SGDLS and CDR2 as YYNGEE. The CDR3 runs 14 residues. The CDR3 bases are TGTGCCAGCAGTCACGGCTGGAGAAACGGGGAGCTGTTTTTT. This gives the protein CASSHGWRNGELFF.

The chain recombines TRBV29-1 with TRBJ1-1; no clear D. The CDR3 length is 13 residues. The germline V gene encodes CDR1 SQVTM and CDR2 ANQGSEA. Trimming took 4 bases from V and 0 from J, leaving 9 bases between them. CDR3 sequence: CSVGHKMNTEAFF. In DNA, the CDR3 is TGCAGCGTTGGTCACAAGATGAACACTGAAGCTTTCTTT.

The genes are TRBV2 and TRBJ1-4; no clear D gene. The CDR3 consists of 14 residues. V lost 1 base to trimming and J lost 3 bases, with 6 bases between them. Germline loops: CDR1 SNHLY, CDR2 FYNNEI. The CDR3 protein is CASSEGHPNEKLFF. The CDR3 nucleotides read TGTGCCAGCAGTGAAGGGCACCCTAATGAAAAACTGTTTTTT.

V usage is TRBV19 and J usage is TRBJ1-5, with a weak D call TRBD1 (6 bases). Germline-derived CDR1 and CDR2 are LNHDA and SQIVND (reference sequence). With 7 bases removed from V and 2 bases from J, the gap between germline ends came to 9 bases. The CDR3 loop spans 13 amino acids. CDR3 residues: CASMGAGNQPQHF. CDR3 nucleotides: TGTGCCAGTATGGGGGCCGGCAATCAGCCCCAGCATTTT.

The gene calls are TRBV24-1 and TRBJ1-1; 10 nucleotides match TRBD1. The CDR3 runs to 16 residues. V trimming: 5 bases; J trimming: 7 bases; junction bases outside the gene matches: 12. Germline-derived CDR1 and CDR2 are KGHDR and SFDVKD. CDR3 protein: CATSATGQGGSGEAFF. As DNA, the CDR3 is TGTGCCACCAGTGCCACCGGACAGGGGGGGAGTGGTGAAGCTTTCTTT.

J is TRBJ2-3 and V is TRBV6-5; D is perhaps TRBD1 (5 bases). Trimming cost V 8 bases and J 2 bases, with 5 bases left between them. Germline values: CDR1 MNHEY, CDR2 SVGAGI. CDR3 length: 11 amino acids. The CDR3 sequence is CASGHTDTQYF. DNA of the CDR3: TGTGCCAGCGGACACACAGATACGCAGTATTTT.

The genes are TRBV24-1 and TRBJ2-3, with D possibly matching TRBD2 (5 bases). This CDR3 has 15 residues. Trimming removed 5 bases from V and 0 bases from J, with 11 bases in between. Germline CDR1 KGHDR, CDR2 SFDVKD. In DNA form, the CDR3 reads TGTGCCACCAGTGCTCGGGAAGGGAGCACAGATACGCAGTATTTT. Translation: CATSAREGSTDTQYF.

The chain couples TRBV28 to TRBJ1-5; D may be TRBD1 (6 bases). Germline V gene lookup returns CDR1 MDHEN and CDR2 SYDVKM. This CDR3 has 16 residues. Trimming removed 6 bases from V and 0 bases from J, with 15 bases in between. CDR3 protein: CASSTLGQYSNQPQHF. CDR3 DNA sequence: TGTGCCAGCAGCACCCTTGGACAGTATAGCAATCAGCCCCAGCATTTT. Complete variable domain (other parts from reference TRBV28 and TRBJ1-5): DVKVTQSSRYLVKRTGEKVFLECVQDMDHENMFWYRQDPGLGLRLIYFSYDVKMKEKGDIPEGYSVSREKKERFSLILESASTNQTSMYLCASSTLGQYSNQPQHFGDGTRLSIL.

V is TRBV30 and J is TRBJ2-3; TRBD1 matches 8 bases. Looked up from germline, CDR1 is GTSNPN and CDR2 is SVGIG (reference sequence). The CDR3 is 13 residues long. The junction had 7 bases not matched to a gene; V was cut back by 7 bases and J by 4 bases. This CDR3 reads CASDRGSSDTQYF. As DNA, the CDR3 is TGTGCCTCCGACAGGGGATCCTCAGATACGCAGTATTTT.

This CDR3 is CASSPWSGSGTGELFF. The CDR3 region has the DNA TGTGCCAGCAGCCCCTGGTCAGGGTCGGGCACCGGGGAGCTGTTTTTT. The chain joins TRBV5-4 to TRBJ2-2; TRBD1 might be the D (5 bases). Germline CDR1 is SGHNT and CDR2 is YYREEE (reference sequence). This CDR3 is 16 amino acids long. Trimming removed 4 bases at V and 4 bases at J, with 17 bases between.

The chain joins TRBV19 to TRBJ2-7; weak D call: TRBD1 (5 bases). Trimming shortened V by 1 base and J by 5 bases, and 9 bases separated the two germline ends. From germline, CDR1 is LNHDA and CDR2 SQIVND (reference sequence). The CDR3 has 13 residues. For the CDR3, the DNA is TGTGCCAGTAGTATAGGTCAGGGTGACGAGCAGTACGTC. It yields the protein CASSIGQGDEQYV.

V gene TRBV5-1 combines with J gene TRBJ2-2; D is perhaps TRBD1 (6 bases). The CDR3 sequence is 16 residues long. Looked up from germline, CDR1 is SGHRS and CDR2 is YFSETQ. V was cut by 3 bases and J by 3 bases, with 15 bases left in between. The CDR3 loop is CASSSGTGLDTGELFF. The CDR3 bases are TGCGCCAGCAGCTCGGGCACAGGGTTGGACACCGGGGAGCTGTTTTTT. Together with reference TRBV5-1 and TRBJ2-2, the CDR3 gives the full variable domain: KAGVTQTPRYLIKTRGQQVTLSCSPISGHRSVSWYQQTPGQGLQFLFEYFSETQRNKGNFPGRFSGRQFSNSRSEMNVSTLELGDSALYLCASSSGTGLDTGELFFGEGSRLTVL.

This clone was picked up one time. The V call is TRBV6-1, the J call TRBJ1-1; D is ambiguous. V lost 2 bases, J lost 1 base, and 11 bases lay in between. This CDR3 contains 15 residues. The V gene's germline CDR1 is MNHNS and CDR2 SASEGT. The CDR3 DNA reads as TGTGCCAGCAGTGAATGGGCGCAGCCGAACACTGAAGCTTTCTTT. Amino acid sequence: CASSEWAQPNTEAFF.

This clone was seen once. The chain links TRBV5-1 to TRBJ1-1, with D possibly being TRBD1 (6 bases). Trimming left V 4 bases short and J 3 bases short, with 16 bases between. The CDR3 runs 15 residues. CDR1 is SGHRS, CDR2 YFSETQ, per germline. CDR3 region: CASSGGAWVDTEAFF. In DNA, the CDR3 is TGCGCCAGCAGCGGGGGGGCTTGGGTGGACACTGAAGCTTTCTTT.

The chain joins TRBV20-1 to TRBJ2-5; no firm D call. Germline lookup yields CDR1 DFQATT and CDR2 SNEGSKA (reference sequence). Trimming took off 6 bases at V and 2 bases at J, with 4 bases between the two ends. The length of the CDR3 is 10 residues. The CDR3 nucleotides read TGCAGTGCCCAACAAGAGACCCAGTACTTC. Its protein product is CSAQQETQYF.